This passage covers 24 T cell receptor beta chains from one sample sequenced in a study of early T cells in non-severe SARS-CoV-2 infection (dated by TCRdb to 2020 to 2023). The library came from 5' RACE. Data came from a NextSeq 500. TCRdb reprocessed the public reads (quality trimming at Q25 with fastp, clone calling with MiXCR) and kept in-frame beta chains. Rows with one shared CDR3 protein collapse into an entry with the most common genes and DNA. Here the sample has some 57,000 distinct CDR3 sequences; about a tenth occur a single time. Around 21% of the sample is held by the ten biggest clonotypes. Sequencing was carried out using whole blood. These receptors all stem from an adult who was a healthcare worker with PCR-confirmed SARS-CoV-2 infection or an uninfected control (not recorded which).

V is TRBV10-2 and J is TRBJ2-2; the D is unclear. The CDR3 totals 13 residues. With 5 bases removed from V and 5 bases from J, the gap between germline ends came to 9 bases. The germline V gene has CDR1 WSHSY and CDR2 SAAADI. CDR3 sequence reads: CASSPSWTGELFF. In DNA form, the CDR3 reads TGCGCCAGCAGTCCCAGTTGGACCGGGGAGCTGTTTTTT.

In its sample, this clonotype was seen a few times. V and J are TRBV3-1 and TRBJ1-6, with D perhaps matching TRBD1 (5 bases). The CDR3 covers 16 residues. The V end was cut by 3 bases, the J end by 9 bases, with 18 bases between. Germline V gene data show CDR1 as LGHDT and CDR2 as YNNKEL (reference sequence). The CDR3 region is CASSHALTGEGSPLHF. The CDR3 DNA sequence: TGTGCCAGCAGCCATGCTTTGACGGGGGAAGGTTCACCCCTCCACTTT.

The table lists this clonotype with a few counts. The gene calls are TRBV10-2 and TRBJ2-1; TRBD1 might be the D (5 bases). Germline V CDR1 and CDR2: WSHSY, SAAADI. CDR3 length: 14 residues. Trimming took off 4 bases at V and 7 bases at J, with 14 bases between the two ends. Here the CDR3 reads CASSVSGIRNEQFF. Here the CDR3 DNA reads TGCGCCAGCAGTGTTTCAGGGATAAGAAATGAGCAGTTCTTC.

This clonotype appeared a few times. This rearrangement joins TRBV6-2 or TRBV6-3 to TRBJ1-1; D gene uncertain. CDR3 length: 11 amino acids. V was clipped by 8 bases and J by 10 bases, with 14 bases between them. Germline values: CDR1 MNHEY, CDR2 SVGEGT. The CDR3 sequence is CASGRAVLAFF. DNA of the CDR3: TGTGCCAGCGGCCGGGCAGTACTAGCTTTCTTT.

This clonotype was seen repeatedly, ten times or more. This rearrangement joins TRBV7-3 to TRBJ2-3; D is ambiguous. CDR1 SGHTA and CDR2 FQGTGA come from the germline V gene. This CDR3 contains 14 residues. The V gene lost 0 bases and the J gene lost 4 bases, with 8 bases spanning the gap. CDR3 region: CASSLTARPDTQYF. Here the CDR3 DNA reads TGTGCCAGCAGCTTAACGGCACGACCAGATACGCAGTATTTT.

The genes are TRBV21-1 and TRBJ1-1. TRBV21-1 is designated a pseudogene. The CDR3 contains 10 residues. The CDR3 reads CAISGTEAFF. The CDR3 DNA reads TGTGCCATCTCCGGAACTGAAGCTTTCTTT.

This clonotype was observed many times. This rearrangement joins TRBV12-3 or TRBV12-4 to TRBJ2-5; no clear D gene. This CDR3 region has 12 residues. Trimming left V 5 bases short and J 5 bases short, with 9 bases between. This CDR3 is CASSELRETQYF. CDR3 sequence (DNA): TGTGCCAGCAGTGAACTACGGGAGACCCAGTACTTC.

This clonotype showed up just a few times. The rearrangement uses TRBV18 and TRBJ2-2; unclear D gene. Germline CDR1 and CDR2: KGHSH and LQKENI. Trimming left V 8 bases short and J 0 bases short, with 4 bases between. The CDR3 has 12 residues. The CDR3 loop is CASRTNTGELFF. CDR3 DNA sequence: TGTGCCAGCCGCACGAACACCGGGGAGCTGTTTTTT.

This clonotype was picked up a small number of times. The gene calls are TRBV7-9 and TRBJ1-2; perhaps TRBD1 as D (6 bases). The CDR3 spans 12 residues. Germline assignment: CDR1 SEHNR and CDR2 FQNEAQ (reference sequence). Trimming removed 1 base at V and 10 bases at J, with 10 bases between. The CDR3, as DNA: TGTGCCAGCAGCTTAGAAGGACAGCCCTACACCTTC. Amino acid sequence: CASSLEGQPYTF.

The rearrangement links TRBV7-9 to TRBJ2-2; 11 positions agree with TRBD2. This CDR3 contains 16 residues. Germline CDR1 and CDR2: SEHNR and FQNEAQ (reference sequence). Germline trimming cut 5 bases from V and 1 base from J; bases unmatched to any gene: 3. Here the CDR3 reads CASSQLAGENTGELFF. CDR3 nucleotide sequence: TGTGCCAGCAGCCAACTAGCGGGGGAGAACACCGGGGAGCTGTTTTTT.

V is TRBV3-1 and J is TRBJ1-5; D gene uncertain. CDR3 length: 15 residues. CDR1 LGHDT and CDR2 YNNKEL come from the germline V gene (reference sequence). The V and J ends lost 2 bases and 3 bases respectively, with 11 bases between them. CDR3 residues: CASSQSLGPNQPQHF. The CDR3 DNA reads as TGTGCCAGCAGCCAATCCTTAGGGCCCAATCAGCCCCAGCATTTT.

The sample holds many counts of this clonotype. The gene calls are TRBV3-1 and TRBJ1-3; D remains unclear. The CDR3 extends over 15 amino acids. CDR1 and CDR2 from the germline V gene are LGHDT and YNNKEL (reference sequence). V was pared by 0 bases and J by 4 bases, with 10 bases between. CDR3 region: CASSQDPSRGNTIYF. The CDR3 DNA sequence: TGTGCCAGCAGCCAAGATCCCAGTCGCGGAAACACCATATATTTT.

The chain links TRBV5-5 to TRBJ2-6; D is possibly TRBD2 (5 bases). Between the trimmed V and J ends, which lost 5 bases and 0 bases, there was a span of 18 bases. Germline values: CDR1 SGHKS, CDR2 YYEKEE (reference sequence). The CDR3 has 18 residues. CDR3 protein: CASREGGGIFSGANVLTF. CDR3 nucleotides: TGTGCCAGCAGAGAAGGCGGAGGAATTTTCTCTGGGGCCAACGTCCTGACTTTC.

CDR3 sequence: CASSLRGGAVFSGNTIYF. CDR3 coding DNA: TGTGCCAGCAGCTTAAGGGGCGGCGCAGTCTTCTCTGGAAACACCATATATTTT. The J gene is TRBJ1-3, the V gene TRBV7-2, with a possible D match to TRBD1 (5 bases). The CDR3 runs to 18 residues. V was trimmed by 2 bases and J by 0 bases, leaving 17 bases between them. CDR1 SGHTA and CDR2 FQGNSA come from the germline V gene.

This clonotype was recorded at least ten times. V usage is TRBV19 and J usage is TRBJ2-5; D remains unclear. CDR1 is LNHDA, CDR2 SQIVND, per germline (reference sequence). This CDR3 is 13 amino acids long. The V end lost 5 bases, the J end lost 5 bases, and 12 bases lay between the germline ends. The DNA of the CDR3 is TGTGCCAGTAGTGGCGGAGTGGGGGAGACCCAGTACTTC. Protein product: CASSGGVGETQYF.

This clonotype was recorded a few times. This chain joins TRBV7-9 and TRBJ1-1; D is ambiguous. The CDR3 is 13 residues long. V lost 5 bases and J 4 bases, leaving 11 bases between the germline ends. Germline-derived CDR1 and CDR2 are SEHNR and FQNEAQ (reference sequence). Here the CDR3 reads CASSLGTSTEAFF. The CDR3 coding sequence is TGTGCCAGCAGCCTGGGCACAAGCACTGAAGCTTTCTTT.

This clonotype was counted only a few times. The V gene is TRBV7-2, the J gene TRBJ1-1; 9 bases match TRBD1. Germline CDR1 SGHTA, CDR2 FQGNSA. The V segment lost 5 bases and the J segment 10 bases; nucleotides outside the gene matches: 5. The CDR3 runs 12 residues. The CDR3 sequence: CASSPDRGRAFF. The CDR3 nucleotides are TGTGCCAGCAGCCCGGACAGGGGTAGAGCTTTCTTT. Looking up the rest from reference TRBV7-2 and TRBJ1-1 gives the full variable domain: GAGVSQSPSNKVTEKGKDVELRCDPISGHTALYWYRQSLGQGLEFLIYFQGNSAPDKSGLPSDRFSAERTGGSVSTLTIQRTQQEDSAVYLCASSPDRGRAFFGQGTRLTVV.

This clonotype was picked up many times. The CDR3 nucleotides are TGTGCCAGCAGACGACAGGGACAGGTTCCTAGCACAGATACGCAGTATTTT. Amino acid sequence: CASRRQGQVPSTDTQYF. The rearrangement joins TRBV21-1 to TRBJ2-3; TRBD1 was called by the table and not checked on the DNA. TRBV21-1 is termed a pseudogene. This CDR3 contains 17 residues.

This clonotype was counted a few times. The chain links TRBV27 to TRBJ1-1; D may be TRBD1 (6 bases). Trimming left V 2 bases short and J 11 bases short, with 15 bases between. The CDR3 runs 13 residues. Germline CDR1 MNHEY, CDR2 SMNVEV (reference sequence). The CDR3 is CASSLTGKLGAFF. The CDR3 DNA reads TGTGCCAGCAGTTTAACAGGGAAATTAGGTGCTTTCTTT.

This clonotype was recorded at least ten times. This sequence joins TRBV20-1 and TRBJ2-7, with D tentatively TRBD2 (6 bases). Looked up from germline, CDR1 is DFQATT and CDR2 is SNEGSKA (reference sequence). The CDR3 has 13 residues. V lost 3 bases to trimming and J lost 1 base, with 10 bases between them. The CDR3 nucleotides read TGCAGTGCTAGTGATGGAGGGTCCTACGAGCAGTACTTC. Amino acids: CSASDGGSYEQYF.

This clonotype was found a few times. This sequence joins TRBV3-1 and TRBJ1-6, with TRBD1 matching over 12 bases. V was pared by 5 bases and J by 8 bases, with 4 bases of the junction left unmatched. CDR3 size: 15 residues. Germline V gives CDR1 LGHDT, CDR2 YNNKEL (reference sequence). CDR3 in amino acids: CASSLGTGGYSPLHF. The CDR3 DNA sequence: TGTGCCAGCAGCTTGGGGACAGGGGGCTATTCACCCCTCCACTTT.

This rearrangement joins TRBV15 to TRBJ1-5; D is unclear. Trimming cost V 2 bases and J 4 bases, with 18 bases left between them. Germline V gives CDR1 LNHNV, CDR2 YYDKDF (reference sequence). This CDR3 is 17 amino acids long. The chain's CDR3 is CATSRLGDGRRNQPQHF. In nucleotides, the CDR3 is TGTGCCACCAGCAGACTTGGTGACGGCCGGAGGAATCAGCCCCAGCATTTT.

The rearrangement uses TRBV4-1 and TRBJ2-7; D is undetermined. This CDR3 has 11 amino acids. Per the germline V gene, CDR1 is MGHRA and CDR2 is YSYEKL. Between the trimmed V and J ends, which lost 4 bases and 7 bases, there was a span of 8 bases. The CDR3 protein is CASSPDEEQYF. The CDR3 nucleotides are TGCGCCAGCAGCCCAGACGAGGAGCAGTACTTC.

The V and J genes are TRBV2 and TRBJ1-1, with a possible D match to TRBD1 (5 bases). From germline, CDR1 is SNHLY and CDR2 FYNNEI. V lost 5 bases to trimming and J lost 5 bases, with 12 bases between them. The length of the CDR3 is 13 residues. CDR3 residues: CASSSLGVTEAFF. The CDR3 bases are TGTGCCAGCAGTTCGTTGGGGGTGACTGAAGCTTTCTTT.